Listed here are 4 T cell receptor beta chains from one sample, sequenced in a study of T cell responses to AZD1222 COVID-19 vaccine. Method: immunoSEQ multiplex PCR; TCRdb's copy keeps in-frame clones and lacks some. The profile shows roughly 92,000 clones, around 87% of them singletons. This specimen was peripheral blood, taken on day 0 of AZD1222 vaccination. These receptors all stem from an adult in good health.

In this sample, this clone turned up once. The J gene is TRBJ2-7, the V gene TRBV5-6; D possibly corresponds to TRBD1 (6 bases). The germline gives CDR1 SGHDT, CDR2 YYEEEE. There are 14 residues in the CDR3. The V and J ends lost 2 bases and 2 bases respectively, with 11 bases between them. CDR3 amino acids: CASSFSEGAYEQYF. As DNA, the CDR3 is TGTGCCAGCAGCTTTTCCGAGGGGGCCTACGAGCAGTACTTC.

The chain joins TRBV12-5 to TRBJ2-1; 12 bases map to TRBD2. The V segment lost 6 bases and the J segment 9 bases; nucleotides outside the gene matches: 6. From germline, CDR1 is LGHNT and CDR2 FRNRAP. The CDR3 loop spans 14 amino acids. CDR3 sequence: CASGPSGGAFEQFF. CDR3 nucleotides: TGTGCTAGTGGACCTAGCGGGGGGGCTTTTGAGCAGTTCTTC.

The V call is TRBV9, the J call TRBJ2-1; D unclear. Trimming cost V 1 base and J 7 bases, with 15 bases left between them. Germline V CDR1 and CDR2: SGDLS, YYNGEE. This CDR3 comprises 15 residues. For the CDR3, the DNA is TGTGCCAGCAGCGTATGGGTTAATGGGTTGAATGAGCAGTTCTTC. Its translation: CASSVWVNGLNEQFF.

V and J are TRBV4-3 and TRBJ1-1; no reliable D call. Germline V CDR1 and CDR2: LGHNA, YSLEER. Trimming pared 4 bases from V and 0 bases from J, leaving 9 bases between. CDR3 length: 14 residues. CDR3 protein: CASSPGRMNTEAFF. Here the CDR3 DNA reads TGCGCCAGCAGCCCGGGCAGAATGAACACTGAAGCTTTCTTT.